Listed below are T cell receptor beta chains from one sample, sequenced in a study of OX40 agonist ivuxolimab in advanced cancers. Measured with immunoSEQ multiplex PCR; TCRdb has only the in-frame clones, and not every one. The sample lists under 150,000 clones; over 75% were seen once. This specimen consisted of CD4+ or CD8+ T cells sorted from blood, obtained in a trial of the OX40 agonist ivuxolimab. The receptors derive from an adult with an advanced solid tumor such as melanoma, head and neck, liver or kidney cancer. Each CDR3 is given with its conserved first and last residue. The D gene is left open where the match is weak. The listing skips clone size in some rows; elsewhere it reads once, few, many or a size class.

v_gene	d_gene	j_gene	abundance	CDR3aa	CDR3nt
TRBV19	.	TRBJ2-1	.	CATTKGERQFF	TGTGCCACGACAAAGGGGGAGCGGCAGTTCTTC
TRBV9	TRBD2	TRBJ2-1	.	CASSGGAAPSGYNEQFF	TGTGCCAGCAGCGGCGGGGCCGCGCCTAGCGGCTACAATGAGCAGTTCTTC
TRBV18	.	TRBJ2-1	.	CASSPPNLGSYNEQFF	TGTGCCAGCTCACCACCGAATCTCGGTTCCTACAATGAGCAGTTCTTC
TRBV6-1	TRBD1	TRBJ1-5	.	CASSGPGTGSQPQHF	TGTGCCAGCAGTGGCCCCGGGACAGGGAGTCAGCCCCAGCATTTT
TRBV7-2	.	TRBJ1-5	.	CASSLAGDQPQHF	TGTGCCAGCAGCTTAGCAGGGGATCAGCCCCAGCATTTT
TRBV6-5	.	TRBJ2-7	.	CASSYSLGNEQYF	TGTGCCAGCAGTTACTCGTTAGGGAACGAGCAGTACTTC
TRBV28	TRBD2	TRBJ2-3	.	CASSPGLAGLTDTQYF	TGTGCCAGCAGCCCGGGACTAGCGGGTCTCACAGATACGCAGTATTTT
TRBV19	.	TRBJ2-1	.	CASSMLPRGVYNEQFF	TGTGCCAGTAGTATGCTCCCCAGGGGGGTCTACAATGAGCAGTTCTTC
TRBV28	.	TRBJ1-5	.	CASSLLHQPQHF	TGTGCCAGCAGTTTACTCCATCAGCCCCAGCATTTT
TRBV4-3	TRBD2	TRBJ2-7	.	CASSQGSGRAYEQYF	TGCGCCAGCAGCCAAGGTAGCGGGAGGGCGTACGAGCAGTACTTC
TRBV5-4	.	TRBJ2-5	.	CASNTGGLRGETQYF	TGTGCCAGCAATACCGGCGGGCTGCGTGGGGAGACCCAGTACTTC
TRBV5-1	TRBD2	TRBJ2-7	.	CASSGLAGVDEQYF	TGCGCCAGCAGCGGACTAGCGGGAGTCGACGAGCAGTACTTC
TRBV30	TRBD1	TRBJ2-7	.	CAWTKGQGVYEQYF	TGTGCCTGGACTAAGGGACAGGGAGTCTACGAGCAGTACTTC
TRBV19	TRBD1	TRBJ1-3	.	CASREDRDPGNTIYF	TGTGCCAGTAGGGAAGACAGGGACCCAGGAAACACCATATATTTT
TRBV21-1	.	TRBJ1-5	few	CASSKRRQGNQPQHF	TGTGCCAGCAGCAAAAGGAGGCAGGGCAATCAGCCCCAGCATTTT
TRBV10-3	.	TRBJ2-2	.	CAITEDPGAGELFF	TGTGCCATCACGGAGGACCCGGGCGCCGGGGAGCTGTTTTTT
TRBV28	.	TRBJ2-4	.	CASSPVAKGSSSNIQYF	TGTGCCAGCAGTCCTGTCGCTAAGGGCAGTTCATCAAACATTCAGTACTTC
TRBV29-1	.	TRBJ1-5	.	CSVGTANQPQHF	TGCAGCGTTGGGACAGCTAATCAGCCCCAGCATTTT
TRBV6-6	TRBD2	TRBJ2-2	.	CASLTGLAGGDGELFF	TGTGCCAGCCTAACGGGACTAGCGGGAGGAGACGGGGAGCTGTTTTTT
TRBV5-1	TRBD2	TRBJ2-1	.	CASSLSGEGRNEQFF	TGCGCCAGCAGCTTGTCGGGGGAGGGCCGGAATGAGCAGTTCTTC
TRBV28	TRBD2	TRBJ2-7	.	CASSSGRAYEQYF	TGTGCCAGCAGTAGCGGGAGGGCCTACGAGCAGTACTTC
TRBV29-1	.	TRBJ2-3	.	CSVEALTTQYF	TGCAGCGTTGAAGCCCTGACTACGCAGTATTTT
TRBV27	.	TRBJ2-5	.	CASSLEETQYF	TGTGCCAGCAGTTTGGAAGAGACCCAGTACTTC